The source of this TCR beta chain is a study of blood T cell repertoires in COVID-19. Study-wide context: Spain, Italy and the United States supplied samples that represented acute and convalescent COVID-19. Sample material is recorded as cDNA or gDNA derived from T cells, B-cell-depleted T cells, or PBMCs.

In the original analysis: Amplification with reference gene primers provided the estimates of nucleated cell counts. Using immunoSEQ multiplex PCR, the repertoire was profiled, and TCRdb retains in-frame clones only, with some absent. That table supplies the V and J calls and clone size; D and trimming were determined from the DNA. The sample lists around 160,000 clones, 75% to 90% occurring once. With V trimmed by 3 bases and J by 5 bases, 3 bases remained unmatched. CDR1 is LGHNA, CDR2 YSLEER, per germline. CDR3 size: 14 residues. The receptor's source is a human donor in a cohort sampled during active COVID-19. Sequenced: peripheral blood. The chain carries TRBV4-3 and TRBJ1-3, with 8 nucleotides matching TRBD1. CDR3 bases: TGCGCCAGCAGCCACACAGGGGGGAGAAACACCATATATTTT. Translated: CASSHTGGRNTIYF.